The clone carrying this T cell receptor beta chain was found once. Between the trimmed V and J ends, which lost 8 bases and 0 bases, there was a span of 11 bases. CDR1 MNHEY and CDR2 SVGAGI come from the germline V gene. The CDR3 is made up of 14 amino acids. This entry comes from a study of shared clonotypes between healthy human individuals. Measured with immunoSEQ multiplex PCR; TCRdb has only the in-frame clones, and not every one. This sample has roughly 2,500,000 clones, with 90% to 95% found just once. The specimen was naive CD4+ T cells from PBMCs. Subset meaning: CD45RA+ positively selected. The chain links TRBV6-5 to TRBJ1-3, with no clear D. This receptor was taken from a man between 18 and 29 years old in good health. Some clones in this sample may be carry-over from other donors' samples. Written as DNA, the CDR3 is TGTGCCAGCGCCGGCTTAGGCTCTGGAAACACCATATATTTT. Amino acid sequence: CASAGLGSGNTIYF.